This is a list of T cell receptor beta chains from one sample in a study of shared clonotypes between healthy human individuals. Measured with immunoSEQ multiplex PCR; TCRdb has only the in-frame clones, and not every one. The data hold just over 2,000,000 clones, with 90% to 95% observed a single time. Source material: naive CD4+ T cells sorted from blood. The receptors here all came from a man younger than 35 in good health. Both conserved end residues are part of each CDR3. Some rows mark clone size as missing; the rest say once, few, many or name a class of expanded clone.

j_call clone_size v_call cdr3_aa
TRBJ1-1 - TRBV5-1 CASSLERQMNTEAFF
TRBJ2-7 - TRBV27 CASSFRVTGDRVNEQYF
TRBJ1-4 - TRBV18 CASSPGQVGEKLFF
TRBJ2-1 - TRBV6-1 CASSERGQEQFF
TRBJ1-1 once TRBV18 CASSPESSGQRGTEAFF
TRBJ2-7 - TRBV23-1 CASSQSRSWDSYEQYF
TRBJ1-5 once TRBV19 CASSRGNSNQPQHF
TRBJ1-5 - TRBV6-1 CASRVTESNQPQHF
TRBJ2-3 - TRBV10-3 CAISGPGTGGESTDTQYF
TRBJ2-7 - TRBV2 CASSVAGSPYEQYF
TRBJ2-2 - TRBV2 CASRSGSDTGELFF
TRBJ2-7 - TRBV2 CASSGGTGGIGYEQYF
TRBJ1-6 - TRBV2 CASRGQAREEGPLHF
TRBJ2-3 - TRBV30 CAWSVKGTDTQYF
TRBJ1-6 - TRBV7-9 CASSRMVNSPLHF
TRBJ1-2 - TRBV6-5 CASSQTGGYGYTF
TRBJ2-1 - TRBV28 CASSPQDAVSLDEQFF
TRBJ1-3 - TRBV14 CASSLQLSGNTIYF
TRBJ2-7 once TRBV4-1 CASSQALLVSEQYF
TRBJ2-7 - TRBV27 CASSLFRGNSYEQYF